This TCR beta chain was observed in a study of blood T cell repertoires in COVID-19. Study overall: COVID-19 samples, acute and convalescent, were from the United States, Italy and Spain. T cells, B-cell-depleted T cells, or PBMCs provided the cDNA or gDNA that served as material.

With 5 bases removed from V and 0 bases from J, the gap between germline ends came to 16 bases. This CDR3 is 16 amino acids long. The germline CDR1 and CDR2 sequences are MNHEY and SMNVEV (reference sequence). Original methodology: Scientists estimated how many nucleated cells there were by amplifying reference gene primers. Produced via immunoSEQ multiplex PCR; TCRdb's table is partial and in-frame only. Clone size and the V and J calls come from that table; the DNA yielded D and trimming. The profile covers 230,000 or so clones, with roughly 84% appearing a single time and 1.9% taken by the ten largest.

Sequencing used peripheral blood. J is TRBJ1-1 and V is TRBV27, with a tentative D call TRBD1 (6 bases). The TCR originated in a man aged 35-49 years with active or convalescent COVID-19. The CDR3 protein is CASSSTGLGMNTEAFF. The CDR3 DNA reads TGTGCCAGCAGTAGTACAGGGTTGGGGATGAACACTGAAGCTTTCTTT.